This T cell receptor beta chain was profiled in a study of blood T cell repertoires in COVID-19. Whole-study context: From the United States, Italy and Spain came samples of acute and convalescent COVID-19. Nucleic acid was either cDNA or gDNA, and it came from T cells, B-cell-depleted T cells, or PBMCs.

Repertoires were generated with immunoSEQ multiplex PCR, while TCRdb's copy carries only in-frame clones and drops some. The sample has approximately 200,000 clones; about 88% are singletons. Individuals drawn from about two dozen US areas were roughly 18 to 95 years old. The study assigned cohorts using participant-reported clinical history. The source material was PBMCs or T cells enriched from blood (not recorded which). The sequence was obtained from a woman aged 40-49 years with acute COVID-19.

The CDR3 DNA sequence: TGTGCCAGCAAGGCTAGCGGCACAGATACGCAGTATTTT. This sequence encodes CASKASGTDTQYF. The chain carries TRBV7-6 and TRBJ2-3, with a possible D match to TRBD2 (6 bases). The CDR3 spans 13 residues. The germline gives CDR1 SGHVS, CDR2 FNYEAQ. Trimming stripped 7 bases from V and 1 base from J, with 9 bases between.